The 32 T cell receptor beta chains below all came from one sample that was sequenced in a study of T cell responses to AZD1222 COVID-19 vaccine. Repertoires were generated with immunoSEQ multiplex PCR, while TCRdb's copy carries only in-frame clones and drops some. The sample lists more than 100,000 clones, approximately 90% seen once, with approximately 1.7% in the top ten. The sample was peripheral blood, taken on day 0 of AZD1222 vaccination. The receptors here all came from an adult in good health.

In the case of this clone: At one end the junction does not follow the germline gene, possibly because of a read error. CDR3 nucleotides: TGTGCCAGCAGCTCCAAGGCCGGGGACAGGGGATGGCTCTTC. Translating it yields CASSSKAGDRGWLF. The chain combines TRBV7-9 with TRBJ2-1; TRBD1 agrees at 10 bases. Looked up from germline, CDR1 is SEHNR and CDR2 is FQNEAQ (reference sequence). The length of the CDR3 is 14 residues.

The V gene is TRBV14, the J gene TRBJ1-1; tentative D call: TRBD1 (5 bases). The CDR3 has 17 amino acids. The V gene's germline CDR1 is SGHDN and CDR2 FVKESK. V lost 7 bases to trimming and J lost 12 bases, with 33 bases between them. CDR3: CASTRLEGNLASSAPFF. CDR3 DNA sequence: TGTGCCAGCACTCGACTCGAGGGGAACCTCGCTTCGAGTGCGCCTTTCTTT.

The chain combines TRBV5-8 with TRBJ1-2; no firm D call. CDR1 is SGHTS and CDR2 is YDEGEE in the germline V gene. The CDR3 runs to 15 residues. Trimming shortened V by 2 bases and J by 0 bases, and 11 bases separated the two germline ends. The DNA for the CDR3 is TGTGCCAGCAGCTTAATAACAGCCTCTAACTATGGCTACACCTTC. This encodes CASSLITASNYGYTF.

In regard to this clone: A read error may produce the germline difference seen at one junction end. The CDR3 spells CASREGLGYTF. The CDR3 DNA reads as TGTGCCAGCAGGGAAGGCCTCGGCTACACCTTC. V and J are TRBV2 and TRBJ1-2; D gene uncertain. This CDR3 comprises 11 residues. The germline V gene encodes CDR1 SNHLY and CDR2 FYNNEI.

The chain combines TRBV6-4 with TRBJ2-3; no definite D call. This CDR3 has 12 residues. Germline values: CDR1 MRHNA, CDR2 SNTAGT. With 2 bases removed from V and 6 bases from J, the gap between germline ends came to 6 bases. CDR3 loop: CASSDQRDTQYF. In DNA, the CDR3 is TGTGCCAGCAGTGACCAGAGGGATACGCAGTATTTT.

This chain joins TRBV19 and TRBJ1-1; the D gene is possibly TRBD1 (6 bases). Germline V lookup: CDR1 LNHDA, CDR2 SQIVND (reference sequence). V was trimmed by 1 base and J by 11 bases, leaving 11 bases between them. The CDR3 sequence is 12 residues long. CDR3 sequence reads: CASSIGGGAAFF. In nucleotides, the CDR3 is TGTGCCAGTAGTATAGGGGGGGGCGCGGCTTTCTTT. Full variable domain (remainder filled in from reference TRBV19 and TRBJ1-1): DGGITQSPKYLFRKEGQNVTLSCEQNLNHDAMYWYRQDPGQGLRLIYYSQIVNDFQKGDIAEGYSVSREKKESFPLTVTSAQKNPTAFYLCASSIGGGAAFFGQGTRLTVV.

The rearrangement uses TRBV3-1 (or the pseudogene TRBV3-2) and TRBJ1-4; the D is unclear. Looked up from germline, CDR1 is LGHDT and CDR2 is YNNKEL (reference sequence). V lost 4 bases to trimming and J lost 10 bases, with 10 bases between them. This CDR3 region has 12 residues. DNA of the CDR3: TGTGCCAGCAGCCCCGTAACGGGAAAACTGTTTTTT. It codes for CASSPVTGKLFF.

The chain combines TRBV2 with TRBJ1-4; 8 nucleotides align to TRBD1. J was trimmed by 7 bases and V by 6 bases; bases with no gene match: 10. CDR1 is SNHLY and CDR2 is FYNNEI in the germline V gene. There are 15 residues in the CDR3. The CDR3 protein is CASRRDGTGPEKLFF. The CDR3 nucleotides read TGTGCCAGCAGAAGAGACGGGACAGGCCCTGAAAAACTGTTTTTT.

The chain combines TRBV7-9 with TRBJ2-1; D perhaps matches TRBD1 (7 bases). V shed 5 bases and J shed 2 bases, with 13 bases lying between them. Germline V gene lookup returns CDR1 SEHNR and CDR2 FQNEAQ (reference sequence). The CDR3 spans 15 residues. The CDR3 DNA follows: TGTGCCAGCAGCCTACGGGGGACAGCCTACAATGAGCAGTTCTTC. It codes for CASSLRGTAYNEQFF.

The chain carries TRBV15 and TRBJ2-1, with 7 nucleotides matching TRBD2. V lost 0 bases to trimming and J lost 9 bases; unmatched junction nucleotides: 11. The length of the CDR3 is 16 residues. Germline loops: CDR1 LNHNV, CDR2 YYDKDF (reference sequence). The CDR3 nucleotides read TGTGCCACCAGCAGAGATCAACAGCGGGAATATGGTGAGCAGTTCTTC. Its protein is CATSRDQQREYGEQFF.

The V gene is TRBV6-5, the J gene TRBJ2-1; 7 nucleotides agree with TRBD2. Losses at the gene ends were 6 bases for V and 7 bases for J; bases not matched to a gene: 12. CDR3 length equals 15 residues. Germline values: CDR1 MNHEY, CDR2 SVGAGI. The CDR3 coding sequence is TGTGCCAGCAGCTCGCGCCGGGGGGTATGGAATGAGCAGTTCTTC. This translates into CASSSRRGVWNEQFF.

This chain uses TRBV18 with TRBJ2-5, with D perhaps matching TRBD2 (6 bases). The CDR3 totals 14 residues. The germline V gene has CDR1 KGHSH and CDR2 LQKENI. The V gene lost 3 bases and the J gene lost 1 base, with 9 bases spanning the gap. The DNA for the CDR3 is TGTGCCAGCTCACCTACTAGCACCCAAGAGACCCAGTACTTC. It codes for CASSPTSTQETQYF.

The rearrangement joins TRBV6-5 to TRBJ1-1; 10 nucleotides align to TRBD1. Trimming at V came to 4 bases and at J to 7 bases, leaving 12 bases not matched to a gene. The CDR3 spans 16 residues. Germline values: CDR1 MNHEY, CDR2 SVGAGI. The CDR3 region is CASSSYLGQGSIEAFF. CDR3 DNA sequence: TGTGCCAGCAGTTCCTACCTGGGACAGGGGTCCATTGAAGCTTTCTTT.

The chain has TRBV6-1 and TRBJ2-1; perhaps TRBD1 as D (6 bases). This CDR3 spans 12 amino acids. V was clipped by 3 bases and J by 7 bases, with 7 bases between them. CDR1 and CDR2 (germline): MNHNS, SASEGT. The CDR3: CASSDRGNEQFF. Here the CDR3 DNA reads TGTGCCAGCAGTGACAGGGGAAATGAGCAGTTCTTC.

This clone was seen once. The chain combines TRBV5-1 with TRBJ1-3, with no clear D. The length of the CDR3 is 15 residues. From germline, CDR1 is SGHRS and CDR2 YFSETQ. V shed 0 bases and J shed 0 bases, with 7 bases lying between them. CDR3 in amino acids: CASSLGTDSGNTIYF. CDR3 nucleotide sequence: TGCGCCAGCAGCTTGGGGACGGACTCTGGAAACACCATATATTTT.

The chain employs TRBV6-1 and TRBJ2-7, with a tentative D call TRBD2 (6 bases). The CDR3 covers 13 residues. Per the germline V gene, CDR1 is MNHNS and CDR2 is SASEGT. Trimming removed 3 bases at V and 6 bases at J, with 12 bases between. The CDR3 DNA reads as TGTGCCAGCAGTGACGCGGGGCGGGGCGAGCAGTACTTC. Translation gives CASSDAGRGEQYF.

The chain joins TRBV6-5 to TRBJ1-4; a weak D match, TRBD1 (5 bases). The CDR3 covers 14 residues. Germline assignment: CDR1 MNHEY and CDR2 SVGAGI. The V end was cut by 6 bases, the J end by 8 bases, with 16 bases between. The CDR3, as DNA: TGTGCCAGCAGCCGGGCCTTCGGGGGAGAAAAACTGTTTTTT. It encodes CASSRAFGGEKLFF.

The rearrangement links TRBV6-5 to TRBJ1-2; D is possibly TRBD1 (5 bases). The V gene lost 4 bases and the J gene lost 4 bases, with 10 bases spanning the gap. Germline values: CDR1 MNHEY, CDR2 SVGAGI. This CDR3 comprises 13 residues. CDR3 sequence: CASSSPGGYGYTF. The CDR3 DNA follows: TGTGCCAGCAGTTCCCCTGGGGGCTATGGCTACACCTTC.

This sequence joins TRBV7-8 and TRBJ1-1, with 9 bases identical to TRBD1. V shed 3 bases, J shed 4 bases, and the junction held 6 bases outside the gene matches. CDR3 length: 15 amino acids. Germline CDR1 SGHVS, CDR2 FQNEAQ. Here the CDR3 reads CASSFRDRVGTEAFF. As DNA, the CDR3 is TGTGCCAGCAGCTTCAGGGACAGGGTGGGCACTGAAGCTTTCTTT.

This clone has only one observation. The chain joins TRBV5-1 to TRBJ2-3; 12 bases agree with TRBD2. The CDR3 spans 17 residues. CDR1 and CDR2 from the germline V gene are SGHRS and YFSETQ. With 0 bases clipped from V and 2 bases from J, the junction kept 4 bases outside the gene matches. The CDR3 region has the DNA TGCGCCAGCAGCTTGGGCCTAGCGGGGGGGCCCACAGATACGCAGTATTTT. Translating gives CASSLGLAGGPTDTQYF.

This chain connects TRBV30 to TRBJ2-7, with D possibly called TRBD1 or TRBD2 (7 bases each). Trimming cost V 2 bases and J 4 bases, with 15 bases left between them. The CDR3 totals 14 residues. The V gene's germline CDR1 is GTSNPN and CDR2 SVGIG (reference sequence). The CDR3 DNA is TGTGCCTGGAGTTGGGTCAGGGGGGGTTACGAGCAGTACTTC. This sequence encodes CAWSWVRGGYEQYF.

The chain combines TRBV5-6 with TRBJ2-3; no definite D call. V lost 0 bases and J lost 2, with 19 bases in between. Germline V gene sequence: CDR1 SGHDT, CDR2 YYEEEE. The CDR3 covers 18 residues. CDR3 sequence (DNA): TGTGCCAGCAGCTTGGCCCTAATCTCGAGGTCCACCACAGATACGCAGTATTTT. Encoded protein: CASSLALISRSTTDTQYF.

The chain links TRBV25-1 to TRBJ1-3; 9 bases are a match to TRBD1. CDR3 size: 15 residues. Germline V gene lookup returns CDR1 MGHDK and CDR2 SYGVNS. J was trimmed by 3 bases and V by 4 bases; bases with no gene match: 4. The CDR3 spells CASSVGQGNGNTIYF. The CDR3 DNA is TGTGCCAGCAGTGTAGGACAGGGGAATGGAAACACCATATATTTT.

J is TRBJ2-7 and V is TRBV6-6, with a weak D call TRBD1 (5 bases). V was shortened by 2 bases and J by 4 bases, with 15 bases between the two germline ends. The CDR3 totals 15 residues. Germline V gene data show CDR1 as MNHNY and CDR2 as SVGAGI (reference sequence). The CDR3 DNA is TGTGCCAGCAGTTACGGTTCAGGGTCGGCTTACGAGCAGTACGTC. Translated, it gives CASSYGSGSAYEQYV.

The chain recombines TRBV30 with TRBJ1-4; D may be TRBD1 (6 bases). V dropped 4 bases and J dropped 4 bases, with 13 bases sitting between them. CDR1 GTSNPN and CDR2 SVGIG come from the germline V gene (reference sequence). The CDR3 is 14 amino acids. The CDR3 loop is CAWNTGPVNEKLFF. The CDR3 DNA reads as TGTGCCTGGAACACAGGGCCCGTTAATGAAAAACTGTTTTTT.

The CDR3: CASSATQGMGQPQHF. The CDR3 region has the DNA TGTGCCAGCAGTGCAACACAGGGGATGGGTCAGCCCCAGCATTTT. The V gene is TRBV2, the J gene TRBJ1-5, with 7 bases lining up with TRBD1. Trimming at V came to 4 bases and at J to 6 bases, leaving 9 bases not matched to a gene. CDR3 length equals 15 residues. Germline V gene sequence: CDR1 SNHLY, CDR2 FYNNEI.

DNA for the CDR3: TGTGCCTCCAGGGGACCGGGGAGGACAACTAATGAAAAACTGTTTTTT. Its translation: CASRGPGRTTNEKLFF. The chain recombines TRBV19 with TRBJ1-4; D might be TRBD1 (6 bases). V lost 11 bases and J 0 bases, leaving 19 bases between the germline ends. This CDR3 has 16 amino acids. Per the germline V gene, CDR1 is LNHDA and CDR2 is SQIVND (reference sequence).

This clone was picked up one time. V and J are TRBV27 and TRBJ2-5, with a tentative D call TRBD1 (6 bases). Deletions cut 5 bases from V and 4 bases from J, with 14 bases between. CDR1 is MNHEY, CDR2 SMNVEV, per germline (reference sequence). The CDR3 totals 14 residues. The DNA for the CDR3 is TGTGCCAGCAGTGTACAGGGTATCGGAGAGACCCAGTACTTC. This gives the protein CASSVQGIGETQYF.

The genes are TRBV11-2 and TRBJ2-4; D not certain. Germline CDR1 and CDR2: SGHAT and FQNNGV. This CDR3 is built from 15 residues. V was pared by 4 bases and J by 0 bases, with 10 bases between. The CDR3, as DNA: TGTGCCAGCAGCTCCTCCTTTCTAGCCAAAAACATTCAGTACTTC. This sequence encodes CASSSSFLAKNIQYF.

The J gene is TRBJ2-1, the V gene TRBV9, with TRBD2 matching over 8 bases. Per the germline V gene, CDR1 is SGDLS and CDR2 is YYNGEE. J lost 0 bases, V lost 2 bases, and 4 bases had no gene match. This CDR3 has 16 amino acids. The CDR3 region is CASSVGLGGSYNEQFF. DNA for the CDR3: TGTGCCAGCAGCGTGGGACTAGGCGGCTCCTACAATGAGCAGTTCTTC.

This chain links TRBV3-1 (or the pseudogene TRBV3-2) with TRBJ1-2; D is ambiguous. The V end lost 4 bases, the J end lost 4 bases, and 16 bases lay between the germline ends. The V gene's germline CDR1 is LGHDT and CDR2 YNNKEL (reference sequence). This CDR3 is built from 15 residues. CDR3: CASSLHSRGSYGYTF. In nucleotides, the CDR3 is TGTGCCAGCAGCCTACACTCCCGAGGCTCCTATGGCTACACCTTC.

This chain connects TRBV9 to TRBJ1-2, with TRBD1 identical over 9 bases. There are 15 residues in the CDR3. Germline CDR1 and CDR2: SGDLS and YYNGEE. V lost 4 bases and J lost 4; bases outside the gene matches: 8. The DNA for the CDR3 is TGTGCCAGCAGCTCACAGGGGGCGCGTGCCTATGGCTACACCTTC. Translation: CASSSQGARAYGYTF.